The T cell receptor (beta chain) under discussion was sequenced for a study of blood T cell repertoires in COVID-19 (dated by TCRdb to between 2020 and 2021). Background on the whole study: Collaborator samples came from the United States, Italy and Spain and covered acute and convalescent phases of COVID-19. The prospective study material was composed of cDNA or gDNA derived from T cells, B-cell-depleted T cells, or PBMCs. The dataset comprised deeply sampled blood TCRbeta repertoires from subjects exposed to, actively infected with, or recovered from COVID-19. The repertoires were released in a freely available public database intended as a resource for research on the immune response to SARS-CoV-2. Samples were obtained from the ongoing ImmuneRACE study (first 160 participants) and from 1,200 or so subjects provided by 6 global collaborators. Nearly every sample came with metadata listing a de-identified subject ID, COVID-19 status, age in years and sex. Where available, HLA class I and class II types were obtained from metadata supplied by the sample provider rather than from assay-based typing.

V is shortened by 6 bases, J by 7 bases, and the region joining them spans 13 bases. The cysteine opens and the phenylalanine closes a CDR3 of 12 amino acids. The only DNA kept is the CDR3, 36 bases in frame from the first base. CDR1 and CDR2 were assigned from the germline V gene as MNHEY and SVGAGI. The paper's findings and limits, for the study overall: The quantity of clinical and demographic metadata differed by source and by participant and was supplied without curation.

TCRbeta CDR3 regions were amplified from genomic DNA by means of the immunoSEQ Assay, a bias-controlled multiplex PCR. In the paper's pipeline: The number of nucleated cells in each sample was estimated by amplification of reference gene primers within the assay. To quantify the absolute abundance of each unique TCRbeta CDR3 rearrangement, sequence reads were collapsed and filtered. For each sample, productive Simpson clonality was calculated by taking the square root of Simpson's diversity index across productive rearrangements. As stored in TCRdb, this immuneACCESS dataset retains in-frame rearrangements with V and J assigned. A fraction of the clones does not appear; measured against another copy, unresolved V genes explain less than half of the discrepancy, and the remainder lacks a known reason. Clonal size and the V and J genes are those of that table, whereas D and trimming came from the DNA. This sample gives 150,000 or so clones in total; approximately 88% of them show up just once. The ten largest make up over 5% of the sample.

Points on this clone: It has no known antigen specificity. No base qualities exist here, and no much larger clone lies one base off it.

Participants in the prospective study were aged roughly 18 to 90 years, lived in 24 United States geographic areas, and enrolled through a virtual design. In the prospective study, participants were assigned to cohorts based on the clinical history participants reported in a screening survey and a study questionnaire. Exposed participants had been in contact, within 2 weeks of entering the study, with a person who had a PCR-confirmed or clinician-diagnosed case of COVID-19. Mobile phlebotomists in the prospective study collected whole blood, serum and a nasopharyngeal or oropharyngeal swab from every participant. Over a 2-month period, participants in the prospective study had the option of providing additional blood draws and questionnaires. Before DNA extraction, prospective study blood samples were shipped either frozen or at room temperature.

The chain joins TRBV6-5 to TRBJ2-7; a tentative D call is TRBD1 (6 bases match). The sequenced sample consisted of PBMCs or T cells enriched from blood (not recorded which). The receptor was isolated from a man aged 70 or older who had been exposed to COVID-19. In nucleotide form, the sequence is TGTGCCAGCAGCCGAGAGACAGGAGAGCAGTACTTC. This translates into CASSRETGEQYF.